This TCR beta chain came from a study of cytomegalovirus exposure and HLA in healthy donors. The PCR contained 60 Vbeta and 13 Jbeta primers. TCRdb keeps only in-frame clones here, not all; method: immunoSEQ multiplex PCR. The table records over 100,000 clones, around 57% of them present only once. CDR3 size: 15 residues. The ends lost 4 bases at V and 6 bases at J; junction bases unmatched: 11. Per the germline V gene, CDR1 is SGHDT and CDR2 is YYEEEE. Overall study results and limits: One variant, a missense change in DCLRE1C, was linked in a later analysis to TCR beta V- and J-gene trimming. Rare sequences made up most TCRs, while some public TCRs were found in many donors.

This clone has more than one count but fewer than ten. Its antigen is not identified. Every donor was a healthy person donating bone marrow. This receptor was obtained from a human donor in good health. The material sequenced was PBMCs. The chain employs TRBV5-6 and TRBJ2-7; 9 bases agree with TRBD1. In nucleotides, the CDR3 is TGTGCCAGCAGCCCGGGGACAGGGTTACGTCTCGAGCAGTACTTC. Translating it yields CASSPGTGLRLEQYF.